This T cell receptor beta chain appears in the sequencing data of a study of neurological immune-mediated disorders. Each TCR transcript was tagged with a 10-nucleotide random UMI during 5'RACE. TCRdb independently ran MiXCR on the 5' RACE reads; one entry per CDR3 protein. This sample carries about 27,000 distinct CDR3 sequences, roughly 2.5% of them seen once, and the ten largest clones take about 2.3%. This clonotype showed up many times. One junction end does not reproduce the germline sequence, and a read error may be involved. The CDR3 runs to 15 residues. Looked up from germline, CDR1 is SEHNR and CDR2 is FQNEAQ (reference sequence).

This TCR was recovered from a woman in her forties or fifties with multiple sclerosis. The chain carries TRBV7-9 and TRBJ1-6; maybe TRBD1 (6 bases). Sample: PBMCs. The CDR3 DNA is TGTGCCAGTAAATTGGCGGGGGCGGTTAATTCACCCCTCAACTTT. Encoded protein: CASKLAGAVNSPLNF. Full variable domain (missing parts from reference TRBV7-9 and TRBJ1-6): DTGVSQNPRHKITKRGQNVTFRCDPISEHNRLYWYRQTLGQGPEFLTYFQNEAQLEKSRLLSDRFSAERPKGSFSTLEIQRTEQGDSAMYLCASKLAGAVNSPLNFGNGTRLTVT.